The next 12 T cell receptor beta chains were all read from a single sample in a study of blood T cell repertoires in COVID-19. Assay used: immunoSEQ multiplex PCR; TCRdb lists only in-frame clones, some missing. The sample shows approximately 68,000 clones, 65% to 85% of them seen only once. The sequenced sample consisted of peripheral blood. Source of these receptors: a woman in her 50s with acute or convalescent COVID-19.

The chain carries TRBV5-1 and TRBJ2-1, with TRBD2 matching 7 bases. CDR1 and CDR2 from the germline V gene are SGHRS and YFSETQ. The CDR3 extends over 16 amino acids. V lost 4 bases and J lost 4; bases outside the gene matches: 11. CDR3 DNA: TGCGCCAGCAGCGCCCTAGCGGCCCAGACATACAATGAGCAGTTCTTC. Its translation is CASSALAAQTYNEQFF.

This clone was seen a single time. The chain joins TRBV5-6 to TRBJ2-6; D possibly corresponds to TRBD2 (6 bases). The germline V gene has CDR1 SGHDT and CDR2 YYEEEE. The V and J ends lost 7 bases and 4 bases respectively, with 18 bases between them. CDR3 length equals 16 residues. DNA for the CDR3: TGTGCCAGCGGATTTGGGCGGGGTACCGGGGCCAACGTCCTGACTTTC. Its protein is CASGFGRGTGANVLTF.

The V call is TRBV19, the J call TRBJ1-5; D perhaps matches TRBD1 (6 bases). Trimming took 3 bases from V and 7 from J, leaving 16 bases between them. The CDR3 has 15 residues. CDR1 LNHDA and CDR2 SQIVND come from the germline V gene (reference sequence). CDR3 protein: CASSIGIKGVQPQHF. The CDR3, as DNA: TGTGCCAGTAGTATCGGGATAAAGGGGGTACAGCCCCAGCATTTT.

This CDR3 is CASSLGQGASYTF. The CDR3 DNA reads TGTGCCAGCAGTTTAGGACAGGGCGCTAGCTACACCTTC. The V and J genes are TRBV27 and TRBJ1-2; 8 bases fit TRBD1. The germline CDR1 and CDR2 sequences are MNHEY and SMNVEV (reference sequence). The junction had 5 bases not matched to a gene; V was cut back by 2 bases and J by 9 bases. The length of the CDR3 is 13 residues.

This sequence joins TRBV7-8 and TRBJ2-1; 8 bases align to TRBD2. CDR1 is SGHVS and CDR2 is FQNEAQ in the germline V gene. This CDR3 comprises 18 residues. The V gene end was trimmed by 3 bases and the J gene end by 4 bases; junction bases not matched to a gene: 14. The CDR3 bases are TGTGCCAGCAGCTTGTCTAGCGGGCAATGGAATTGGTACAATGAGCAGTTCTTC. It codes for CASSLSSGQWNWYNEQFF.

The chain employs TRBV5-1 and TRBJ1-2; D gene uncertain. Trimming shortened V by 0 bases and J by 4 bases, and 16 bases separated the two germline ends. This CDR3 is built from 16 residues. Looked up from germline, CDR1 is SGHRS and CDR2 is YFSETQ. CDR3 sequence reads: CASSLEYGRGSYGYTF. CDR3 bases: TGCGCCAGCAGCTTGGAGTACGGTCGGGGTAGCTATGGCTACACCTTC.

V and J are TRBV5-1 and TRBJ2-7; 9 nucleotides match TRBD2. In germline, CDR1 is SGHRS, CDR2 YFSETQ. After removal of 2 bases from V and 2 bases from J, the junction contained 14 bases not matched to a gene. CDR3 size: 18 residues. The CDR3 region has the DNA TGCGCCAGCAGCTTACCGTCGCGGGGGGGCCCGAGGACCTACGAGCAGTACTTC. Its protein is CASSLPSRGGPRTYEQYF.

In its sample, this clone was seen a few times. V and J are TRBV6-4 and TRBJ2-2, with 10 bases identical to TRBD2. V shed 5 bases, J shed 4 bases, and the junction held 7 bases outside the gene matches. This CDR3 spans 16 amino acids. Germline CDR1 and CDR2: MRHNA and SNTAGT. Here the CDR3 reads CASSRDASGSTGELFF. As DNA, the CDR3 is TGTGCCAGCAGTCGTGATGCTAGCGGGAGCACCGGGGAGCTGTTTTTT.

This sequence joins TRBV6-1 and TRBJ1-4; 10 positions agree with TRBD1. Per germline, CDR1 MNHNS and CDR2 SASEGT. The CDR3 has 15 residues. Trimming cost V 1 base and J 11 bases; bases outside gene matches: 7. The CDR3 DNA follows: TGTGCCAGCAGTGAAGTTTGGACAGGGGGTTTGAAACTGTTTTTT. Amino acids: CASSEVWTGGLKLFF.

The genes are TRBV6-5 and TRBJ1-1, with 9 nucleotides matching TRBD1. CDR1 is MNHEY and CDR2 is SVGAGI in the germline V gene. The V and J ends lost 7 bases and 3 bases, in that order; junction bases with no gene match: 9. The CDR3 has 15 amino acids. CDR3 protein: CASNKGTGLHTEAFF. The CDR3 bases are TGTGCCAGCAATAAGGGGACAGGGTTGCACACTGAAGCTTTCTTT.

The CDR3 coding sequence is TGCGCCAGCAGCTCCTTCGGGGGGCCCACAGATACGCAGTATTTT. Translating gives CASSSFGGPTDTQYF. The J gene is TRBJ2-3, the V gene TRBV5-1, with a weak D call TRBD2 (7 bases). This CDR3 region has 15 residues. The germline V and J ends were trimmed by 3 bases and 2 bases, with 13 bases remaining between them. Germline V CDR1 and CDR2: SGHRS, YFSETQ.

V and J are TRBV18 and TRBJ1-1; no firm D call. V lost 4 bases, J lost 4 bases, and 13 bases lay in between. Germline CDR1 KGHSH, CDR2 LQKENI. The CDR3 extends over 14 amino acids. The CDR3 DNA reads TGTGCCAGCTCACGCGGAGGGTTTTTCACTGAAGCTTTCTTT. Its translation is CASSRGGFFTEAFF.